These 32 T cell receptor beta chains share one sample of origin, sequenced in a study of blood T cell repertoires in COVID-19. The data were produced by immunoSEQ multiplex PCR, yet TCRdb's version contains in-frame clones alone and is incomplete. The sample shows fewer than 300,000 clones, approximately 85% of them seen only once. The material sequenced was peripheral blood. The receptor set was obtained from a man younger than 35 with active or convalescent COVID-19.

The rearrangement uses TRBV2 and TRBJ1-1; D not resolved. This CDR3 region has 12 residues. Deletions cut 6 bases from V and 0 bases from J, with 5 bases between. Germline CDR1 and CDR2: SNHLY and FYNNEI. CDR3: CASRRVNTEAFF. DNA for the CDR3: TGTGCCAGCAGGCGGGTGAACACTGAAGCTTTCTTT.

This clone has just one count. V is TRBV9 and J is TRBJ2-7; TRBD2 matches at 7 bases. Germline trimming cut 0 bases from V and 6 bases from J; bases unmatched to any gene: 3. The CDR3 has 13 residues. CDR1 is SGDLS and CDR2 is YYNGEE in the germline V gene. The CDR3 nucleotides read TGTGCCAGCAGCGTAGTCGGGGGGAGCGAGCAGTACTTC. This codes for CASSVVGGSEQYF.

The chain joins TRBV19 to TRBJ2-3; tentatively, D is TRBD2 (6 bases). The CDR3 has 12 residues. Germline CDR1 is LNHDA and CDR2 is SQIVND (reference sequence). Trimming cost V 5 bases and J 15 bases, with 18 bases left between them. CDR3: CASSPSGTWKYF. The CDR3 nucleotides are TGTGCCAGTAGTCCATCGGGGACTTGGAAATATTTT.

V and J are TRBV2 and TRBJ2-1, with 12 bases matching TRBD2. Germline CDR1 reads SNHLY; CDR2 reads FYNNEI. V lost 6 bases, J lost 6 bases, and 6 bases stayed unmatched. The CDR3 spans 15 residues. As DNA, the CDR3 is TGTGCCAGCAGCCAACTAGCGGGGGGCCTCAATGAGCAGTTCTTC. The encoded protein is CASSQLAGGLNEQFF.

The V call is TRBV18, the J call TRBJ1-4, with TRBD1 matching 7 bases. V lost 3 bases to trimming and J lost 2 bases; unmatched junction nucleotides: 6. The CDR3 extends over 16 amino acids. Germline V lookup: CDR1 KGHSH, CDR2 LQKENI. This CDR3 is CASSPGQQGTNEKLFF. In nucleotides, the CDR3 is TGTGCCAGCTCACCGGGACAGCAGGGGACTAATGAAAAACTGTTTTTT.

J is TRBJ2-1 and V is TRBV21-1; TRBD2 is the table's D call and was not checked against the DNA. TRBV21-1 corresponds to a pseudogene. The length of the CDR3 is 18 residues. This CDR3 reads CASSKWRLAGGKCNEQFF. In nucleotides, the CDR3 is TGTGCCAGCAGCAAATGGAGACTAGCGGGGGGGAAGTGCAATGAGCAGTTCTTC.

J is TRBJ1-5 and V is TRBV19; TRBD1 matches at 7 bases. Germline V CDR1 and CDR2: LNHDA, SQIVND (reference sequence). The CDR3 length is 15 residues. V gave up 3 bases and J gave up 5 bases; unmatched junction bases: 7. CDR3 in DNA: TGTGCCAGTAGTATCAACAGGGGTGGTGATCAGCCCCAGCATTTT. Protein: CASSINRGGDQPQHF. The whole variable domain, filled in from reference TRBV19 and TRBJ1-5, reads DGGITQSPKYLFRKEGQNVTLSCEQNLNHDAMYWYRQDPGQGLRLIYYSQIVNDFQKGDIAEGYSVSREKKESFPLTVTSAQKNPTAFYLCASSINRGGDQPQHFGDGTRLSIL.

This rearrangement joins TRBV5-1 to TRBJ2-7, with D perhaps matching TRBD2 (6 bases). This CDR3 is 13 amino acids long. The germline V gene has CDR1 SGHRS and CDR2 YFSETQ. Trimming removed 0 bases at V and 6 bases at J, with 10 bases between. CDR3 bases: TGCGCCAGCAGCTTGGCATGGGGGGTCGAGCAGTACTTC. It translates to CASSLAWGVEQYF. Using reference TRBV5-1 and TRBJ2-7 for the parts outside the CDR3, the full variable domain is KAGVTQTPRYLIKTRGQQVTLSCSPISGHRSVSWYQQTPGQGLQFLFEYFSETQRNKGNFPGRFSGRQFSNSRSEMNVSTLELGDSALYLCASSLAWGVEQYFGPGTRLTVT.

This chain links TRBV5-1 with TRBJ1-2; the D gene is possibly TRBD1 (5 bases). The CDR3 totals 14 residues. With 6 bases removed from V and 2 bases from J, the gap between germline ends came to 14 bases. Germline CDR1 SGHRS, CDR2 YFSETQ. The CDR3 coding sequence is TGCGCCAGCACCTCCCCGGGGGGGAACTATGGCTACACCTTC. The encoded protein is CASTSPGGNYGYTF.

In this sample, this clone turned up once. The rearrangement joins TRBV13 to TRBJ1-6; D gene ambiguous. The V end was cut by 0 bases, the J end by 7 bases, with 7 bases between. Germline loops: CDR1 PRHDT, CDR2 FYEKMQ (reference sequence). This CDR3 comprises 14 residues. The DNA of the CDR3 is TGTGCCAGCAGCTTAGGGGGCCCGAATTCACCCCTCCACTTT. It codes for CASSLGGPNSPLHF.

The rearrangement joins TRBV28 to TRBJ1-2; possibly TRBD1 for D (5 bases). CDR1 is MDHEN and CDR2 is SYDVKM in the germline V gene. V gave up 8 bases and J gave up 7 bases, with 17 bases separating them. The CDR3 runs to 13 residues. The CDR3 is CASASGGGGGYTF. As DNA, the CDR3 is TGTGCCAGCGCTTCCGGCGGGGGGGGTGGCTACACCTTC.

CDR3 sequence (DNA): TGCGCCAGCAGCCCGACGGGAGGGTCTATTGAGACCCAGTACTTC. Encoded protein: CASSPTGGSIETQYF. This chain joins TRBV4-1 and TRBJ2-5; 8 bases agree with TRBD2. The trim removed 4 bases at V and 5 bases at J, leaving 9 bases unmatched. CDR3 size: 15 residues. Germline V CDR1 and CDR2: MGHRA, YSYEKL.

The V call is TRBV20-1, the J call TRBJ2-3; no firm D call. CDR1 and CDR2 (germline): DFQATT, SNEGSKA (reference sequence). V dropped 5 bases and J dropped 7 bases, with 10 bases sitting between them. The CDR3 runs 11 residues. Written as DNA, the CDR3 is TGCAGTGCTGCCCCCCCTAATACGCAGTATTTT. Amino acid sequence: CSAAPPNTQYF.

The CDR3 DNA is TGTGCCAGCATTCAAGACAGGGAAGCCTACAATGAGCAGTTCTTC. It codes for CASIQDREAYNEQFF. This chain connects TRBV2 to TRBJ2-1; 7 bases map to TRBD1. The CDR3 totals 15 residues. Germline trimming cut 7 bases from V and 2 bases from J; bases unmatched to any gene: 8. Germline CDR1 SNHLY, CDR2 FYNNEI.

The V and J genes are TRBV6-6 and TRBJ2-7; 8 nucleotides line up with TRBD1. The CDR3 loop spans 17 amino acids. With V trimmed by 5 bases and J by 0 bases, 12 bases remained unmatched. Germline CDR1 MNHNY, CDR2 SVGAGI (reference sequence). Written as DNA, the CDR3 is TGTGCCAGCAGTCACACCGGACAGGGCGACTTCTCCTACGAGCAGTACTTC. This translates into CASSHTGQGDFSYEQYF.

The CDR3 reads CASGTGGEYF. CDR3 DNA: TGTGCCAGCGGGACAGGGGGAGAGTACTTC. V is TRBV5-8 and J is TRBJ2-7, with 11 bases that match TRBD1. J lost 11 bases, V lost 7 bases, and 2 bases had no gene match. In germline, CDR1 is SGHTS, CDR2 YDEGEE. This CDR3 region has 10 residues.

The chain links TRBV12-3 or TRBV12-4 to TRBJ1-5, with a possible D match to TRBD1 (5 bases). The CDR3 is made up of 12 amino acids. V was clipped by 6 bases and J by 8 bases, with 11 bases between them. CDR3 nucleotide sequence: TGTGCCAGCAGCGACATCAGGGAGCCCCAGCATTTT. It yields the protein CASSDIREPQHF.

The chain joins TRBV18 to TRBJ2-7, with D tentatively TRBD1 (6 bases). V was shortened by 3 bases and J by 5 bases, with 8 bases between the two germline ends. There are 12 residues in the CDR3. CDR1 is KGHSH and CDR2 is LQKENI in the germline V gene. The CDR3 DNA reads TGTGCCAGCTCACCTACAGGGAACGAGCAGTACTTC. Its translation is CASSPTGNEQYF. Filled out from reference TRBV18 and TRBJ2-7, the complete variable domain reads NAGVMQNPRHLVRRRGQEARLRCSPMKGHSHVYWYRQLPEEGLKFMVYLQKENIIDESGMPKERFSAEFPKEGPSILRIQQVVRGDSAAYFCASSPTGNEQYFGPGTRLTVT.

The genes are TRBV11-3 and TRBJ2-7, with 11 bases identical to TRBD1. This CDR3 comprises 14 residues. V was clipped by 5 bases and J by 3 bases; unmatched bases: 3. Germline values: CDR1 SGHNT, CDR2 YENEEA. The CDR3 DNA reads TGTGCCAGCAGCCCGGGACAGGGGGTCTACGAGCAGTACTTC. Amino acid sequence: CASSPGQGVYEQYF.

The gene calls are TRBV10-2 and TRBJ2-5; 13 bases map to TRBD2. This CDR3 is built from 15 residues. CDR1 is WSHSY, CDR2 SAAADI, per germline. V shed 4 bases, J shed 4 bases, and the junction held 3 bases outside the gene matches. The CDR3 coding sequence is TGCGCCAGCAGTGCACTAGCGGGGGGGCCAGAGACCCAGTACTTC. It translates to CASSALAGGPETQYF.

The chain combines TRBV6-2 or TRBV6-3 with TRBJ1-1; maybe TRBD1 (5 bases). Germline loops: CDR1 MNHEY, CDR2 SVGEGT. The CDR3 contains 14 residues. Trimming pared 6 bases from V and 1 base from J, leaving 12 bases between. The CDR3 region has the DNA TGTGCCAGCAGCCTCATGGGGGGGAACACTGAAGCTTTCTTT. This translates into CASSLMGGNTEAFF.

The CDR3 is CASQSGPKRDTGELFF. The CDR3 coding sequence is TGTGCCAGCCAGTCCGGGCCTAAGAGGGACACCGGGGAGCTGTTTTTT. The V gene is TRBV3-1 (or the pseudogene TRBV3-2), the J gene TRBJ2-2; TRBD2 might be the D (5 bases). CDR1 and CDR2 (germline): LGHDT, YNNKEL (reference sequence). Trimming took off 8 bases at V and 3 bases at J, with 19 bases between the two ends. This CDR3 contains 16 residues.

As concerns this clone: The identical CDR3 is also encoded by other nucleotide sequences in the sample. The CDR3 loop reads CASSLTGGPYEQYF. DNA of the CDR3: TGTGCCAGCAGTTTGACAGGAGGCCCCTACGAGCAGTACTTC. The chain links TRBV27 to TRBJ2-7, with D perhaps matching TRBD1 (6 bases). Germline values: CDR1 MNHEY, CDR2 SMNVEV (reference sequence). The CDR3 runs to 14 residues. Trimming shortened V by 3 bases and J by 2 bases, and 11 bases separated the two germline ends.

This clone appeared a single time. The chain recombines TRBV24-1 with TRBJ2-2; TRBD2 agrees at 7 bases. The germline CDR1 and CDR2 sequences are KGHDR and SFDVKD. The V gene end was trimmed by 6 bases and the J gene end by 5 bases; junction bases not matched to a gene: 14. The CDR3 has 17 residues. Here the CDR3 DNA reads TGTGCCACCAGTCCCGAGCGGGGCCCCCGCAGGACCGGGGAGCTGTTTTTT. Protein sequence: CATSPERGPRRTGELFF.

The CDR3 spells CASSPDAAGGTDTQYF. The CDR3 DNA is TGTGCCAGCAGCCCCGACGCGGCGGGGGGCACAGATACGCAGTATTTT. The chain is built from TRBV3-1 (or the pseudogene TRBV3-2) and TRBJ2-3; 7 nucleotides agree with TRBD2. The CDR3 runs 16 residues. The germline V gene has CDR1 LGHDT and CDR2 YNNKEL (reference sequence). Trimming cost V 4 bases and J 1 base; bases outside gene matches: 8.

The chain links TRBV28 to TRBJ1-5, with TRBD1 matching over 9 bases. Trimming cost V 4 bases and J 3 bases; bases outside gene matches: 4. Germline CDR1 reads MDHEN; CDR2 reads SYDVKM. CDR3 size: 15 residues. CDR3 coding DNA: TGTGCCAGCAGTTCAGACAGGGGGGTCAATCAGCCCCAGCATTTT. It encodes CASSSDRGVNQPQHF.

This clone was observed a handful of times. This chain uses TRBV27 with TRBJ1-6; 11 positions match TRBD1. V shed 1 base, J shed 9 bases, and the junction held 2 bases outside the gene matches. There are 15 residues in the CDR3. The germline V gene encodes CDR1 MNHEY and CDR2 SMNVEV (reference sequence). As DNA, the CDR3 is TGTGCCAGCAGTTTATGGGGACAGGGGGGTTCACCCCTCCACTTT. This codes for CASSLWGQGGSPLHF.

The CDR3 nucleotides read TGCGCCAGCAGCTTGGTTGGGGCCTCGGAAGGTCGGTACGAGCAGTACTTC. Translated, it gives CASSLVGASEGRYEQYF. The V and J genes are TRBV5-1 and TRBJ2-7; a weak D match, TRBD1 (5 bases). The CDR3 consists of 17 residues. Germline V CDR1 and CDR2: SGHRS, YFSETQ. V lost 0 bases to trimming and J lost 4 bases, with 20 bases between them.

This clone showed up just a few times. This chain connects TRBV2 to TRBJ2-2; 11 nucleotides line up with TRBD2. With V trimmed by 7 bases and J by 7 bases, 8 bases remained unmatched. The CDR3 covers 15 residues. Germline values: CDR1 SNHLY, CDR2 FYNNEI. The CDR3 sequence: CASMVSGGAFGELFF. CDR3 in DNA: TGTGCCAGCATGGTTAGCGGGGGGGCCTTCGGGGAGCTGTTTTTT. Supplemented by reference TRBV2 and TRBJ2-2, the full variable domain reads EPEVTQTPSHQVTQMGQEVILRCVPISNHLYFYWYRQILGQKVEFLVSFYNNEISEKSEIFDDQFSVERPDGSNFTLKIRSTKLEDSAMYFCASMVSGGAFGELFFGEGSRLTVL.

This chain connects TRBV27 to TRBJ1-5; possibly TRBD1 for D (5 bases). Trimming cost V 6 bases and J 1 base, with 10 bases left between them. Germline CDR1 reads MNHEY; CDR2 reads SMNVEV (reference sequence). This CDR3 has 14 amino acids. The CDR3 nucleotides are TGTGCCAGCAGGCCCCACAGGAGCAATCAGCCCCAGCATTTT. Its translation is CASRPHRSNQPQHF.

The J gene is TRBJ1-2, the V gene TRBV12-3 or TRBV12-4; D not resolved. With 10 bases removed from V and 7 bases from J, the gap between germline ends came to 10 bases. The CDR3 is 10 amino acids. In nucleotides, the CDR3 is TGTGCCACTTGGACTGGTGGCTACACCTTC. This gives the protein CATWTGGYTF.

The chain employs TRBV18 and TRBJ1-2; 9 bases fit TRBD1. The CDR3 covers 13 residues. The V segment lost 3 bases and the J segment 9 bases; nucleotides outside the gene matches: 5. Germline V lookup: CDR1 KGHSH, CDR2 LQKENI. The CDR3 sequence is CASSPQDRGRYTF. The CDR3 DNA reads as TGTGCCAGCTCACCGCAGGACAGGGGCCGCTACACCTTC.